This passage covers 21 T cell receptor beta chains from one sample sequenced in a study of shared clonotypes between healthy human individuals. Terminally differentiated effector memory CD45RA+ cells were left out of the naive CD8 fraction, which was CD45RO-negative and positively selected for CCR7. TCRdb's copy holds only in-frame clones and misses some; the assay was immunoSEQ multiplex PCR. The repertoire holds 2 million or so clones, roughly 94% seen once, with roughly 1.1% in the top ten. The material sequenced was naive CD8+ T cells sorted from blood. These receptors all stem from a man younger than 30 in good health.

About this clone: No conserved phenylalanine or tryptophan is present at the end of the CDR3, so a read error is the likely explanation. The DNA is omitted, as the CDR3 cannot be located on it reliably, and the CDR3 follows TCRdb's listing. CDR3 loop: CAWSLTIVG. This sequence joins TRBV30 and TRBJ2-6; the table names TRBD2, a call not compared with the DNA. Per germline, CDR1 GTSNPN and CDR2 SVGIG (reference sequence). The CDR3 region is 9 residues in length, termini included.

A single count supports this clone. V and J are TRBV28 and TRBJ1-4; no firm D call. The V end was cut by 2 bases, the J end by 6 bases, with 13 bases between. This CDR3 has 15 amino acids. Germline V gene lookup returns CDR1 MDHEN and CDR2 SYDVKM. Here the CDR3 reads CASSLPPGRDEKLFF. The DNA for the CDR3 is TGTGCCAGCAGTTTACCCCCCGGCCGTGATGAAAAACTGTTTTTT.

Remarks on this clone: At one end the junction does not follow the germline gene, possibly because of a read error. The CDR3 nucleotides read TGTGCCAGCACTCCTGACTACCATGAGCAGTTCTTC. The encoded protein is CASTPDYHEQFF. V gene TRBV6-6 combines with J gene TRBJ2-1; possibly TRBD2 for D (5 bases). Germline CDR1 is MNHNY and CDR2 is SVGAGI (reference sequence). This CDR3 spans 12 amino acids.

This chain connects TRBV5-6 to TRBJ1-3; D not resolved. Germline loops: CDR1 SGHDT, CDR2 YYEEEE. This CDR3 has 13 residues. Trimming stripped 0 bases from V and 6 bases from J, with 7 bases between. The CDR3 sequence: CASSLGSSNTIYF. The CDR3 nucleotides are TGTGCCAGCAGCTTGGGGTCGTCAAACACCATATATTTT.

V gene TRBV14 combines with J gene TRBJ2-2; 9 bases agree with TRBD1. Germline V gives CDR1 SGHDN, CDR2 FVKESK. V lost 3 bases and J lost 1; bases outside the gene matches: 6. There are 17 residues in the CDR3. The CDR3 loop reads CASSHLKGQGNTGELFF. The CDR3 nucleotides read TGTGCCAGCAGCCACCTAAAGGGACAGGGGAACACCGGGGAGCTGTTTTTT.

The chain couples TRBV27 to TRBJ2-3, with 8 bases identical to TRBD2. Germline CDR1 is MNHEY and CDR2 is SMNVEV (reference sequence). The CDR3 loop spans 15 amino acids. The trim removed 3 bases at V and 4 bases at J, leaving 6 bases unmatched. The CDR3 DNA follows: TGTGCCAGCAGTTTCTGGACTAGCTCGGCAGATACGCAGTATTTT. Encoded protein: CASSFWTSSADTQYF.

V is TRBV27 and J is TRBJ2-7, with 8 positions matching TRBD1. Germline lookup yields CDR1 MNHEY and CDR2 SMNVEV (reference sequence). Losses at the gene ends were 5 bases for V and 7 bases for J; bases not matched to a gene: 13. The length of the CDR3 is 15 residues. The CDR3 bases are TGTGCCAGCAGTCCCAGGACAGGGAACGCGGGAGAGCAGTACTTC. It encodes CASSPRTGNAGEQYF.

This clone showed up just once. CDR3 region: CASSLSAGGSYEQYF. The DNA of the CDR3 is TGTGCCAGCAGCTTATCAGCGGGGGGGTCCTACGAGCAGTACTTC. The chain recombines TRBV7-9 with TRBJ2-7; 10 nucleotides line up with TRBD2. CDR1 is SEHNR and CDR2 is FQNEAQ in the germline V gene (reference sequence). Trimming removed 2 bases from V and 1 base from J; junction bases left unmatched: 2. This CDR3 has 15 residues. The complete variable domain, with remaining parts taken from reference TRBV7-9 and TRBJ2-7, reads DTGVSQNPRHKITKRGQNVTFRCDPISEHNRLYWYRQTLGQGPEFLTYFQNEAQLEKSRLLSDRFSAERPKGSFSTLEIQRTEQGDSAMYLCASSLSAGGSYEQYFGPGTRLTVT.

A remark on this clone: One end of the junction varies from germline; a read error may be responsible. CDR3 loop: CASRIAASSYNEQFF. The CDR3 DNA is TGTGCCAGTAGAATAGCGGCCTCCTCCTACAATGAGCAGTTCTTC. The chain is built from TRBV19 and TRBJ2-1, with a tentative D call TRBD2 (6 bases). This CDR3 has 15 amino acids. The germline V gene has CDR1 LNHDA and CDR2 SQIVND (reference sequence).

This clone was observed once. The chain carries TRBV9 and TRBJ2-5; 10 bases match TRBD2. Looked up from germline, CDR1 is SGDLS and CDR2 is YYNGEE. With V trimmed by 3 bases and J by 5 bases, 4 bases remained unmatched. The CDR3 is made up of 14 amino acids. The CDR3: CASSATSGIETQYF. The CDR3 DNA sequence: TGTGCCAGCAGCGCTACTAGCGGGATTGAGACCCAGTACTTC.

This rearrangement joins TRBV27 to TRBJ2-5, with 16 bases identical to TRBD2. CDR1 and CDR2 (germline): MNHEY, SMNVEV (reference sequence). V lost 5 bases and J lost 5; bases outside the gene matches: 5. This CDR3 contains 16 residues. CDR3 region: CASSPGTSGGAETQYF. The CDR3 DNA reads as TGTGCCAGCAGTCCCGGGACTAGCGGGGGGGCTGAGACCCAGTACTTC.

This clone was counted only a few times. J is TRBJ1-1 and V is TRBV29-1; 8 bases align to TRBD1. The CDR3 runs to 12 residues. CDR1 SQVTM and CDR2 ANQGSEA come from the germline V gene. Germline trimming cut 1 base from V and 7 bases from J; bases unmatched to any gene: 2. CDR3 sequence: CSVEGQGIEAFF. The CDR3 nucleotides are TGCAGCGTTGAAGGACAGGGGATTGAAGCTTTCTTT.

The V and J genes are TRBV6-5 and TRBJ2-7, with 9 bases fitting TRBD2. After removal of 6 bases from V and 3 bases from J, the junction contained 3 bases not matched to a gene. The CDR3 has 13 amino acids. CDR1 is MNHEY, CDR2 SVGAGI, per germline. CDR3 DNA: TGTGCCAGCAGGAGGACTAGCGACTACGAGCAGTACTTC. This encodes CASRRTSDYEQYF.

The V gene is TRBV4-3, the J gene TRBJ2-2, with 7 bases lining up with TRBD1. CDR1 LGHNA and CDR2 YSLEER come from the germline V gene. The CDR3 runs 16 residues. With 3 bases clipped from V and 6 bases from J, the junction kept 10 bases outside the gene matches. CDR3 residues: CASSQDRGQFPGELFF. CDR3 in DNA: TGCGCCAGCAGCCAGGATAGGGGACAGTTTCCCGGGGAGCTGTTTTTT.

To note about this clone: This CDR3 is also generated by other DNA sequences in the sample. This sequence joins TRBV27 and TRBJ2-1; a weak D match, TRBD2 (5 bases). Germline V gene sequence: CDR1 MNHEY, CDR2 SMNVEV (reference sequence). The CDR3 is 12 amino acids. The V and J ends lost 5 bases and 4 bases respectively, with 6 bases between them. The CDR3 sequence is CASSPGYNEQFF. The CDR3 DNA sequence: TGTGCCAGCAGTCCGGGGTACAATGAGCAGTTCTTC.

Details on this clone: In the same sample, other DNA sequences code for this CDR3. The chain links TRBV19 to TRBJ2-7; D is perhaps TRBD1 (5 bases). Germline CDR1 and CDR2: LNHDA and SQIVND (reference sequence). The CDR3 covers 13 residues. Trimming pared 0 bases from V and 2 bases from J, leaving 5 bases between. The DNA of the CDR3 is TGTGCCAGTAGTATAGACAGGGCCTACGAGCAGTACTTC. Amino acids: CASSIDRAYEQYF.

This chain joins TRBV11-2 and TRBJ2-4; no clear D gene. Trimming pared 7 bases from V and 2 bases from J, leaving 12 bases between. The CDR3 is 14 amino acids. The germline gives CDR1 SGHAT, CDR2 FQNNGV. The CDR3 DNA is TGTGCCAGCACTCCGGTCGGGCCCAAAAACATTCAGTACTTC. Amino acids: CASTPVGPKNIQYF.

This chain links TRBV2 with TRBJ2-7, with a tentative D call TRBD1 (6 bases). Germline lookup yields CDR1 SNHLY and CDR2 FYNNEI. This CDR3 is built from 17 residues. Trimming left V 5 bases short and J 3 bases short, with 23 bases between. DNA for the CDR3: TGTGCCAGCAGTCTGGCAGGGGCCACCCTCTTAAGCTACGAGCAGTACTTC. This encodes CASSLAGATLLSYEQYF.

J is TRBJ1-1 and V is TRBV6-5; no reliable D call. Germline V gene sequence: CDR1 MNHEY, CDR2 SVGAGI. V lost 6 bases, J lost 3 bases, and 14 bases lay in between. The CDR3 has 14 residues. In DNA, the CDR3 is TGTGCCAGCAGCCCCGACAAGAGGTACACTGAAGCTTTCTTT. Protein product: CASSPDKRYTEAFF.

V usage is TRBV27 and J usage is TRBJ1-2; D uncertain. The germline V and J ends were trimmed by 2 bases and 3 bases, with 22 bases remaining between them. The CDR3 has 18 residues. Per the germline V gene, CDR1 is MNHEY and CDR2 is SMNVEV (reference sequence). The CDR3 nucleotides are TGTGCCAGCAGTTTACGATCCGGAGGGTTATACGCGGACTATGGCTACACCTTC. As protein: CASSLRSGGLYADYGYTF.

This chain uses TRBV7-9 with TRBJ2-5, with D hard to call. With 4 bases removed from V and 2 bases from J, the gap between germline ends came to 11 bases. Per the germline V gene, CDR1 is SEHNR and CDR2 is FQNEAQ (reference sequence). This CDR3 is 14 amino acids long. CDR3 in amino acids: CASSSPEYQETQYF. Written as DNA, the CDR3 is TGTGCCAGCAGCTCTCCTGAATATCAAGAGACCCAGTACTTC.